The following is a T cell receptor (beta chain) sequence with its context. The data derive from a study of blood T cell repertoires in COVID-19. Per the germline V gene, CDR1 is SGHNT and CDR2 is YYREEE (reference sequence). The CDR3 loop spans 18 amino acids. Trimming cost V 4 bases and J 2 bases; bases outside gene matches: 18. Only in-frame clones appear in the TCRdb table, and some are missing; sequencing was by immunoSEQ multiplex PCR. In the table there are roughly 480,000 clones, roughly 87% of which are singletons. The Seattle patients joined while their infection was active and were tracked longitudinally afterward.

The source is a young man with COVID-19, enrolled during active disease. Material for sequencing was peripheral blood. This chain connects TRBV5-4 to TRBJ2-7; the match to TRBD2 covers 7 bases. The CDR3, as DNA: TGTGCCAGCAGCCCCTCGACGGGCGGGGGACCTGGAACCTACGAGCAGTACTTC. It codes for CASSPSTGGGPGTYEQYF.